This TCR beta chain is from a study of identical twins. Study results and caveats: Analyses based on zero insertions could be partly confounded by invariant MAIT and iNKT cells.

This clonotype was counted ten times or more. Its antigen is as yet unknown. Trimming shortened V by 4 bases and J by 4 bases, and 23 bases separated the two germline ends. Germline lookup yields CDR1 SGHNT and CDR2 YYREEE (reference sequence). The CDR3 totals 17 residues. Via MiXCR, TCRdb re-called the 5' RACE reads, giving one row per CDR3 protein. Of some 600,000 distinct CDR3 sequences listed, 7% to 7.5% were seen once; the top ten hold about 1.6%. A further study also used this sample, focusing on yellow fever vaccine responses in identical twins. That publication notes: Twins' vaccine T cell responses reportedly seemed partly convergent and partly personalized.

The origin of this receptor is a woman aged 18-35 years in good health. The rearrangement uses TRBV5-4 and TRBJ1-1; D is possibly TRBD1 (5 bases). Sequencing used PBMCs. The CDR3 loop is CASSLRTGTALGTEAFF. CDR3 bases: TGTGCCAGCAGCCTACGGACCGGGACCGCCTTGGGCACTGAAGCTTTCTTT.